This T cell receptor beta chain was sequenced during a study of T cells after yellow fever vaccination. Across the whole study: SMART-Seq v4 Ultra Low Input handled preparation of low-cell-number fractions.

This CDR3 has 14 residues. The trim removed 9 bases at V and 3 bases at J, leaving 9 bases unmatched. CDR1 MNHEY and CDR2 SVGAGI come from the germline V gene. TCR cDNA was made by 5'RACE template switching, adding a universal primer site and UMIs. Each CDR3 protein gets one entry after TCRdb re-called the 5' RACE reads with MiXCR. The sample contains 85,000 to 100,000 distinct CDR3 sequences, roughly 5.2% of which appear only once. This clonotype was seen a few times. V is TRBV6-5 and J is TRBJ1-1; 8 bases map to TRBD1. The source was CD8+ T cells sorted from PBMCs, collected 10 days after the yellow fever booster vaccination. The clonotype originates from a man between 18 and 35 years old who received the YFV17D yellow fever vaccine. CDR3 bases: TGTGCCAGTCAGGGGGCGCGGGGGTACACTGAAGCTTTCTTT. Amino acids: CASQGARGYTEAFF.